This T cell receptor (beta chain) was sequenced in a study of shared clonotypes between healthy human individuals. Study-level findings and limits: Clonotype sharing among donors was thought likely to change with sequencing depth.

The V gene end was trimmed by 4 bases and the J gene end by 7 bases; junction bases not matched to a gene: 6. CDR1 LNHNV and CDR2 YYDKDF come from the germline V gene (reference sequence). This CDR3 has 14 amino acids. The authors distributed each subset's genomic DNA evenly over several immunoSEQ plates. The table came from immunoSEQ multiplex PCR; TCRdb's copy has only in-frame clones and leaves some out. The sample yields about half a million clones, around four fifths seen once. Worth noting for this clone: Its antigen is unidentified.

Each of the donors was a healthy adult who was HIV-negative and had not had a recent acute infection or vaccination. Genomic DNA for unsorted samples was obtained from 70 million to 100 million PBMCs. The sample taken for sequencing was PBMCs. The clonotype originates from a woman between 40 and 50 years old in good health. Some clones in this sample may be carry-over from other donors' samples. This chain joins TRBV15 and TRBJ1-5, with 8 bases matching TRBD1. CDR3 sequence reads: CATSTRTGYQPQHF. The CDR3, as DNA: TGTGCCACCAGCACAAGGACAGGGTACCAGCCCCAGCATTTT. Filled out from reference TRBV15 and TRBJ1-5, the complete variable domain reads DAMVIQNPRYQVTQFGKPVTLSCSQTLNHNVMYWYQQKSSQAPKLLFHYYDKDFNNEADTPDNFQSRRPNTSFCFLDIRSPGLGDTAMYLCATSTRTGYQPQHFGDGTRLSIL.